This TCR beta chain is from a study of T cell changes during pregnancy in multiple sclerosis. V shed 5 bases, J shed 12 bases, and the junction held 10 bases outside the gene matches. The germline V gene encodes CDR1 SNHLY and CDR2 FYNNEI. The CDR3 is 12 amino acids. Libraries were prepared by immunoSEQ multiplex PCR; TCRdb keeps only in-frame clonotypes and omits some of them. Here the sample spans approximately 72,000 clones, more than 85% being singletons. The sequence was obtained from a female donor in good health, enrolled as a control in a pregnancy study. Sequencing used peripheral blood, obtained in the first trimester of pregnancy. The chain couples TRBV2 to TRBJ2-7; 7 bases align to TRBD2. CDR3 in DNA: TGTGCCAGCAGTAGGGCGGGGGACGATTTGTACTTC. This gives the protein CASSRAGDDLYF.